A single sample is the source of the 10 T cell receptor beta chains below, sequenced in a study of cytomegalovirus exposure and HLA in healthy donors. The PCR was carried out with 60 Vbeta primers and 13 Jbeta primers. Some clones are missing from TCRdb's copy, which holds only in-frame ones; the method was immunoSEQ multiplex PCR. The sample lists about 170,000 clones; roughly 80% were seen once. Sequenced sample: PBMCs. The receptors derive from a woman under 30 in good health and CMV-seronegative.

This chain links TRBV7-2 with TRBJ2-1; 8 bases are shared with TRBD2. The CDR3 is 16 amino acids. Unmatched junction bases numbered 10, after V lost 0 bases and J lost 9 bases. CDR1 and CDR2 (germline): SGHTA, FQGNSA. CDR3 residues: CASSLAARTSLSEQFF. The CDR3 region has the DNA TGTGCCAGCAGCTTAGCGGCCCGGACTAGCTTGAGTGAGCAGTTCTTC.

The V gene is TRBV5-4, the J gene TRBJ2-1; 7 bases line up with TRBD2. With V trimmed by 3 bases and J by 4 bases, 7 bases remained unmatched. This CDR3 comprises 15 residues. From germline, CDR1 is SGHNT and CDR2 YYREEE (reference sequence). In DNA, the CDR3 is TGTGCCAGCAGCTCGGCTAGCGGTCCATACAATGAGCAGTTCTTC. Its translation is CASSSASGPYNEQFF. Looking up the rest from reference TRBV5-4 and TRBJ2-1 gives the full variable domain: ETGVTQSPTHLIKTRGQQVTLRCSSQSGHNTVSWYQQALGQGPQFIFQYYREEENGRGNFPPRFSGLQFPNYSSELNVNALELDDSALYLCASSSASGPYNEQFFGPGTRLTVL.

The V call is TRBV9, the J call TRBJ2-2; weak D call: TRBD1 (5 bases). Germline CDR1 and CDR2: SGDLS and YYNGEE. The CDR3 has 14 amino acids. Between the trimmed V and J ends, which lost 0 bases and 7 bases, there was a span of 10 bases. CDR3 sequence (DNA): TGTGCCAGCAGCGTAGCACCAGGGCTCGGGGAGCTGTTTTTT. This translates into CASSVAPGLGELFF. Complete variable domain (other parts from reference TRBV9 and TRBJ2-2): DSGVTQTPKHLITATGQRVTLRCSPRSGDLSVYWYQQSLDQGLQFLIQYYNGEERAKGNILERFSAQQFPDLHSELNLSSLELGDSALYFCASSVAPGLGELFFGEGSRLTVL.

This rearrangement joins TRBV9 to TRBJ2-5; TRBD2 agrees at 8 bases. The length of the CDR3 is 14 residues. Trimming at V came to 3 bases and at J to 1 base, leaving 2 bases not matched to a gene. Germline CDR1 SGDLS, CDR2 YYNGEE. The CDR3 bases are TGTGCCAGCAGCGCCACTAGCGGCCAAGAGACCCAGTACTTC. Translation: CASSATSGQETQYF.

This rearrangement joins TRBV6-5 to TRBJ1-5; D remains unclear. CDR3 length: 13 residues. Germline V lookup: CDR1 MNHEY, CDR2 SVGAGI. The ends were cut back, 5 bases at V and 3 bases at J, with 8 bases in the middle. CDR3 residues: CASSRRDNQPQHF. The DNA for the CDR3 is TGTGCCAGCAGTCGACGGGACAATCAGCCCCAGCATTTT.

The chain is built from TRBV6-5 and TRBJ2-3, with 8 bases that match TRBD1. In germline, CDR1 is MNHEY, CDR2 SVGAGI. V lost 8 bases, J lost 4 bases, and 5 bases stayed unmatched. The CDR3 runs 13 residues. In DNA, the CDR3 is TGTGCCAGCCGCAGGGGGCCCGCAGATACGCAGTATTTT. It codes for CASRRGPADTQYF.

In DNA, the CDR3 is TGCGCCAGCAGTCATCGGGACACCACCTACGAGCAGTACTTC. It codes for CASSHRDTTYEQYF. The V call is TRBV23-1, the J call TRBJ2-7, with a weak D call TRBD1 (6 bases). TRBV23-1 is noted as an ORF with a role that remains uncertain. The CDR3 sequence is 14 residues long. Between the trimmed V and J ends, which lost 3 bases and 2 bases, there was a span of 11 bases.

The chain uses TRBV5-4 and TRBJ2-4, with 9 bases aligning to TRBD1. CDR1 and CDR2 (germline): SGHNT, YYREEE (reference sequence). After removal of 0 bases from V and 0 bases from J, the junction contained 4 bases not matched to a gene. The CDR3 consists of 17 residues. CDR3 in amino acids: CASSLGRGQGAKNIQYF. In DNA form, the CDR3 reads TGTGCCAGCAGCTTGGGTAGGGGACAGGGAGCCAAAAACATTCAGTACTTC.

This sequence joins TRBV21-1 and TRBJ1-1; TRBD1 is the table's D call and was not checked against the DNA. TRBV21-1 is assigned pseudogene status. The CDR3 sequence is 19 residues long. In DNA, the CDR3 is TGTGCCAGCAGCTCCCTCCGACACGACAGGGTAGTTTTAAACACTGAAGCTTTCTTT. This translates into CASSSLRHDRVVLNTEAFF.

V is TRBV2 and J is TRBJ1-2, with D maybe TRBD1 (6 bases). Deletions cut 6 bases from V and 8 bases from J, with 22 bases between. The CDR3 length is 15 residues. The germline V gene has CDR1 SNHLY and CDR2 FYNNEI. CDR3 bases: TGTGCCAGCAGGGGGACAATTTTGGGTAGTGCCGGCTACACCTTC. This sequence encodes CASRGTILGSAGYTF.